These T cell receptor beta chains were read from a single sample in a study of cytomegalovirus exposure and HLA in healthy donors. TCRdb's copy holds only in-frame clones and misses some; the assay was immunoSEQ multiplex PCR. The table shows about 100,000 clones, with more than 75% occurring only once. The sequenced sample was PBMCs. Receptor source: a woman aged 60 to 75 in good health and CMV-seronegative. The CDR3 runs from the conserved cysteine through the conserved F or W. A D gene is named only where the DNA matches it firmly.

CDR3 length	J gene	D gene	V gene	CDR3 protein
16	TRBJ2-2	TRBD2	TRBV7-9	CASSPLAGVNAGELFF
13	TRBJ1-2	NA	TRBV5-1	CASSLGGQGPGTF
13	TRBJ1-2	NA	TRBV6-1	CASSKSLADGYTF
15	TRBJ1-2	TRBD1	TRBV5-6	CASSLEGQGRSGYTF
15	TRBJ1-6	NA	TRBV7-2	CASSPAATTDSPLHF
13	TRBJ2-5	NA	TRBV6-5	CASIRDLQETQYF
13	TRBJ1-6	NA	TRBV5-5	CASSLQVNSPLHF
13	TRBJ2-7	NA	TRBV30	CAWGWGYTEEQYF
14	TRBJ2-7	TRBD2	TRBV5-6	CASSLVAGAYEQYF
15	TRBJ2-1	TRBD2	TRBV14	CASSPGLAAYNEQFF
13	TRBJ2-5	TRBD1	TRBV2	CASSGTGVETQYF
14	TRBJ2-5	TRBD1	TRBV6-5	CASSTDRDQETQYF
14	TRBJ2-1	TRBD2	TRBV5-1	CASSRTSGTDEQFF
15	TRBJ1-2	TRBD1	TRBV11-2	CASSLDVGRGYGYTF
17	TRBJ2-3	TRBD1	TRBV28	CASTGTGGGPGTDTQYF
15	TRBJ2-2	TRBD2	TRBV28	CASRPSSGIYGELFF
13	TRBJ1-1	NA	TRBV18	CASSPLQNTEAFF
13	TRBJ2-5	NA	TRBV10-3	CATESGVGETQYF
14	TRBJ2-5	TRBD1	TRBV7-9	CASSPSTGLETQYF
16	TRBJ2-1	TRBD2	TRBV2	CASSGRTSGSSNEQFF
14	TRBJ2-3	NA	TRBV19	CASSPGGGVDTQYF
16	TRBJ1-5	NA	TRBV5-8	CASSASRRHLNQPQHF
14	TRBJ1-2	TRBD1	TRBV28	CASSSYTRDRGSAF
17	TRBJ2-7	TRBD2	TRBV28	CASTRGLAGGRDYEQYF
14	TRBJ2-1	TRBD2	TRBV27	CASRVLAGGYEQFF
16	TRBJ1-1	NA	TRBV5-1	CASSLVGGDMNTEAFF
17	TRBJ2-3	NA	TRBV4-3	CASSQAIVSSGTDTQYF
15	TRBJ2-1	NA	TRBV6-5	CASSRNSQGGTGQFF
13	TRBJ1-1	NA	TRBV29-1	CSVDRGLKTEAFF
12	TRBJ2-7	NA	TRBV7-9	CASSLSTGEQYF
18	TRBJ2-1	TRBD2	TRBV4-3	CASSQAPGGPFSYNEQFF
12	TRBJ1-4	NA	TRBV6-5	CASRGGEGKLFF